The 5 T cell receptor beta chains below all came from one sample that was sequenced in a study of shared clonotypes between healthy human individuals (dated by TCRdb to 2020 to 2021). For the CD8 naive samples, CD45RO-negative cells were positively selected for CCR7, yielding a CD45RA+CCR7+ population from which TemRA cells were excluded. The protocol used for the library was the immunoSEQ multiplex PCR assay. TCRdb re-hosts the immuneACCESS table, in-frame sequences only. Its copies lack some clones; in the studies checked, an unresolved V gene accounts for under half of them, and the cause for the rest is not known. For this sample the table gives around 2,000,000 clones, of which about 92% were detected only once. 1.5% to 2% of the sample is taken by the ten largest. Sequenced sample: naive CD8+ T cells from PBMCs. The cell subset or site tag for this specimen amounts to: CD45RA+CCR7+. The receptors were gathered from a man younger than 30 in good health. Some clones in this sample may be carry-over from other donors' samples.

This chain uses TRBV12-5 with TRBJ1-1; unclear D gene. The V and J ends lost 3 bases and 1 base respectively, with 18 bases between them. The CDR3 spans 17 residues. Germline assignment: CDR1 LGHNT and CDR2 FRNRAP. DNA for the CDR3: TGTGCTAGTGGTTTTCAAGGTGTGCTCGAAAGGAACACTGAAGCTTTCTTT. Residues: CASGFQGVLERNTEAFF.

This rearrangement joins TRBV7-9 to TRBJ2-1, with 9 nucleotides matching TRBD2. This CDR3 has 19 residues. Germline V gene data show CDR1 as SEHNR and CDR2 as FQNEAQ (reference sequence). V shed 4 bases and J 0 bases; nucleotides not matched to a gene: 13. For the CDR3, the DNA is TGTGCCAGCAGCTGGGTGGAACTAGCGGGTACTAGCTCCTACAATGAGCAGTTCTTC. Residues: CASSWVELAGTSSYNEQFF.

This chain joins TRBV28 and TRBJ2-5; 9 bases agree with TRBD2. The end of the DNA fits TRBJ2-7 better, so the J call may be wrong. This CDR3 region has 14 residues. The germline V gene has CDR1 MDHEN and CDR2 SYDVKM. The CDR3 DNA reads as TGTGCCAGCAGTACACTAGCGGGCAAATACGAGCAGTACTTC. It specifies CASSTLAGKYEQYF.

The chain links TRBV29-1 to TRBJ2-7; either TRBD1 or TRBD2 may supply D (5 bases each). Germline CDR1 reads SQVTM; CDR2 reads ANQGSEA. The CDR3 length is 13 residues. The V gene lost 1 base and the J gene lost 5 bases, with 12 bases spanning the gap. CDR3 DNA sequence: TGCAGCGTTGAAGGGGGGAGCCCCCACGAGCAGTACTTC. It yields the protein CSVEGGSPHEQYF.

V is TRBV15 and J is TRBJ1-5; 7 bases align to TRBD1. Trimming at V came to 3 bases and at J to 8 bases, leaving 7 bases not matched to a gene. This CDR3 is built from 14 residues. Per the germline V gene, CDR1 is LNHNV and CDR2 is YYDKDF (reference sequence). The CDR3 coding sequence is TGTGCCACCAGCAGCACAGGGGCTATTGAGCCCCAGCATTTT. Amino acids: CATSSTGAIEPQHF.